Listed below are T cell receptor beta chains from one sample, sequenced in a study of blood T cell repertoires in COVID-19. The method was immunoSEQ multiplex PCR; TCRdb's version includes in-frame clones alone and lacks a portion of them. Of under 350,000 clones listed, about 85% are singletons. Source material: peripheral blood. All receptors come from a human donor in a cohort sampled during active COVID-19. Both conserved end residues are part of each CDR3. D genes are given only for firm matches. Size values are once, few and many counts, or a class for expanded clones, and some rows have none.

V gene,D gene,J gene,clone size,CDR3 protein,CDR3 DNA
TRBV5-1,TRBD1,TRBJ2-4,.,CASSWLGQGAAKNIQYF,TGCGCCAGCAGCTGGCTCGGGCAGGGGGCCGCCAAAAACATTCAGTACTTC
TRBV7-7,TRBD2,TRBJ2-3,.,CASSRGTSGEDTQYF,TGTGCCAGCAGCCGTGGGACTAGCGGAGAAGATACGCAGTATTTT
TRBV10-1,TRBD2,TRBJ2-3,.,CASRQGLAADTQYF,TGCGCCAGCAGACAAGGACTAGCTGCAGATACGCAGTATTTT
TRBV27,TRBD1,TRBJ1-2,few,CASSLKGTGIYGYTF,TGTGCCAGCAGTTTAAAGGGGACAGGGATTTATGGCTACACCTTC
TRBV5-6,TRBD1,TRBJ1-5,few,CASSVTGGQPQHF,TGTGCCAGCAGCGTAACAGGGGGTCAGCCCCAGCATTTT
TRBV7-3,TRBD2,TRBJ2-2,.,CASSLIAGGNNGELFF,TGTGCCAGCAGCTTAATAGCGGGGGGTAACAACGGGGAGCTGTTTTTT
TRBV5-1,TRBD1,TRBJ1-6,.,CASSPGQGNSPLHF,TGCGCCAGCAGCCCCGGACAGGGCAATTCACCCCTCCACTTT
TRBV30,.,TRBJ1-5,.,CAWSSISLDQPQHF,TGTGCCTGGAGTAGTATTAGTCTGGATCAGCCCCAGCATTTT
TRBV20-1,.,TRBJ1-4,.,CSARSREKLFF,TGCAGTGCTAGGTCCCGTGAAAAACTGTTTTTT
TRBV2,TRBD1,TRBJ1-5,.,CASSEEGTVPQHF,TGTGCCAGCAGTGAAGAGGGGACAGTCCCCCAGCATTTT
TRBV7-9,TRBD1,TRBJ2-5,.,CASNRFTGTGGPETQYF,TGTGCCAGCAACCGGTTTACCGGGACAGGGGGCCCGGAGACCCAGTACTTC
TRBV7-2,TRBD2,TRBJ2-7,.,CASSFRGRANEQYF,TGTGCCAGCAGCTTCCGCGGGAGGGCCAACGAGCAGTACTTC
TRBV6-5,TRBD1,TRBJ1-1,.,CASSRDRVSTEAFF,TGTGCCAGCAGTAGGGACAGGGTATCCACTGAAGCTTTCTTT
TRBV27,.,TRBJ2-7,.,CASRRGGGRGPEQYF,TGTGCCAGCCGTCGAGGGGGGGGCAGGGGTCCCGAGCAGTACTTC
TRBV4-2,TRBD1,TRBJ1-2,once,CASSQGDRFHGYTF,TGTGCCAGCAGCCAGGGGGACAGATTCCATGGCTACACCTTC
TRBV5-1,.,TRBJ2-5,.,CASSREFGTPETQYF,TGCGCCAGCAGTCGTGAATTTGGGACTCCGGAGACCCAGTACTTC
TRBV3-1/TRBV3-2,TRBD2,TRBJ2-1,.,CASSPRETIRDEQFF,TGTGCCAGCAGCCCGCGGGAGACTATCCGGGATGAGCAGTTCTTC
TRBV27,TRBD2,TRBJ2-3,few,CASSSRTSGSIHTQYF,TGTGCCAGCAGTTCTAGGACTAGCGGGAGTATTCATACGCAGTATTTT
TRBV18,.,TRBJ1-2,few,CASSPDRGYGYTF,TGTGCCAGCTCACCAGACCGCGGCTATGGCTACACCTTC
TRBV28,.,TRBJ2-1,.,CASSNLLSEAQFF,TGTGCCAGCAGTAACCTTTTGTCGGAGGCGCAGTTCTTC
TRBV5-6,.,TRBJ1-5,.,CASSQWGTTNQPQHF,TGTGCCAGCAGCCAATGGGGGACAACGAATCAGCCCCAGCATTTT
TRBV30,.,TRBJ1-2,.,CAWSVQGTGVGYTF,TGTGCCTGGAGTGTACAAGGTACAGGAGTTGGCTACACCTTC
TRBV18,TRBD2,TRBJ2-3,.,CASSPRLAGFTDTQYF,TGTGCCAGCTCACCCCGACTAGCGGGATTCACAGATACGCAGTATTTT
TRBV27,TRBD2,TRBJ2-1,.,CASSLWSSGSSYNEQFF,TGTGCCAGCAGTTTATGGAGTAGCGGGAGCTCCTACAATGAGCAGTTCTTC
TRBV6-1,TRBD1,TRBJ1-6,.,CASSDFPDRANSPLHF,TGTGCCAGCAGTGATTTTCCCGACAGGGCAAATTCACCCCTCCACTTT
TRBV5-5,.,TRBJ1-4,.,CATAPRPPTNEKLFF,TGTGCCACCGCTCCGAGGCCGCCAACTAATGAAAAACTGTTTTTT
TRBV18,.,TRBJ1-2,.,CASSPSQGGYTF,TGTGCCAGCTCACCATCGCAGGGGGGCTACACCTTC
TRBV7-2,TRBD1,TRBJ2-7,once,CASSLAGQGVREQYF,TGTGCCAGCAGCTTAGCGGGACAGGGGGTGCGTGAGCAGTACTTC
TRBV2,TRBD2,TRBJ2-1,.,CASSASVSGIGEQFF,TGTGCCAGCAGCGCCTCGGTTAGCGGGATCGGCGAGCAGTTCTTC
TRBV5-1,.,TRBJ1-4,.,CASSPGGVDSEKLFF,TGCGCCAGCAGCCCTGGAGGTGTTGATAGCGAAAAACTGTTTTTT
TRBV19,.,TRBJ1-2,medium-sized,CASSIPGGLGYTF,TGTGCCAGTAGTATTCCTGGGGGACTTGGCTACACCTTC
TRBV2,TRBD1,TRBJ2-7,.,CASSGDLPGWDRVHYEQYF,TGTGCCAGCAGTGGGGATTTGCCGGGTTGGGACAGGGTACATTACGAGCAGTACTTC
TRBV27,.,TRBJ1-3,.,CASRKQGSGNTIYF,TGTGCCAGCAGGAAACAGGGCTCTGGAAACACCATATATTTT
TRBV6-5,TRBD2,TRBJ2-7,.,CASSYRGGQYF,TGTGCCAGCAGTTATCGCGGGGGGCAGTACTTC
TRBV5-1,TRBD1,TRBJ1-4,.,CASSLAGTGNEKLFF,TGCGCCAGCAGCTTGGCCGGGACAGGGAATGAAAAACTGTTTTTT
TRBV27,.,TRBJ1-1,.,CASSSSLLTEAFF,TGTGCCAGCAGTTCCTCACTTCTTACTGAAGCTTTCTTT
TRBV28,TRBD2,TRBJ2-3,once,CASSPGGRATDTQYF,TGTGCCAGCAGCCCCGGCGGGAGGGCCACAGATACGCAGTATTTT
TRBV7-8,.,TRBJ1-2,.,CASSSGEKGYTF,TGTGCCAGCAGCTCGGGAGAAAAAGGCTACACCTTC
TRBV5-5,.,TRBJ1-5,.,CASSLHGAQPQHF,TGTGCCAGCAGCCTCCACGGAGCTCAGCCCCAGCATTTT
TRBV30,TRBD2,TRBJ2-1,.,CAWSVSGSGGSEQFF,TGTGCCTGGAGTGTTAGCGGGAGCGGGGGAAGTGAGCAGTTCTTC
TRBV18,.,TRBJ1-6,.,CASSLMDTPARSPLHF,TGTGCCAGCTCACTGATGGACACTCCGGCACGGTCACCCCTCCACTTT
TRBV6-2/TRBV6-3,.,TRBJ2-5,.,CASSYHGGQVGKTQYF,TGTGCCAGCAGTTACCATGGAGGGCAAGTCGGTAAGACCCAGTACTTC
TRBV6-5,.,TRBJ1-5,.,CASSRTAYSNQPQHF,TGTGCCAGCAGCCGGACAGCTTATAGCAATCAGCCCCAGCATTTT
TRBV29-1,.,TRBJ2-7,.,CSVRRGTGFEQYF,TGCAGCGTCCGCCGGGGAACAGGGTTCGAGCAGTACTTC
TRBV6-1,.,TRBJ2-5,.,CASSEAQGPVGETQYF,TGTGCCAGCAGTGAAGCCCAGGGCCCGGTGGGAGAGACCCAGTACTTC
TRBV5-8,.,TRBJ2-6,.,CASSLGFVGVMSSGANVLTF,TGTGCCAGCAGCTTGGGATTCGTGGGAGTGATGAGCTCTGGGGCCAACGTCCTGACTTTC
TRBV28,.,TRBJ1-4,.,CASSSVRDEKLFF,TGTGCCAGCAGTTCGGTCCGGGATGAAAAACTGTTTTTT
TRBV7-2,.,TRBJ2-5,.,CASSGRRAGETQYF,TGTGCCAGCAGCGGACGGAGGGCCGGGGAGACCCAGTACTTC